The 16 T cell receptor beta chains given below trace back to one sample, sequenced in a study of shared T cell receptors in the human thymus. The protocol was immunoSEQ multiplex PCR, while the TCRdb copy is restricted to in-frame clones and leaves out a portion. The sample has approximately 490,000 clones; more than 75% are singletons. In addition, the sample was reused for a study of human thymus T cells.

Sequences were obtained from thymocytes. The receptors shown here come from a boy under three years old with a congenital heart defect.

The chain combines TRBV27 with TRBJ2-7; D perhaps matches TRBD1 (5 bases). Germline CDR1 and CDR2: MNHEY and SMNVEV (reference sequence). The CDR3 has 13 amino acids. With 7 bases removed from V and 5 bases from J, the gap between germline ends came to 15 bases. The CDR3 loop reads CASKGVRADEQYF. The CDR3 nucleotides read TGTGCCAGCAAGGGTGTCAGGGCGGACGAGCAGTACTTC.

The V gene is TRBV14, the J gene TRBJ2-7; TRBD2 is a possible D gene (6 bases). The CDR3 is made up of 15 amino acids. Germline values: CDR1 SGHDN, CDR2 FVKESK. Deletions cut 2 bases from V and 7 bases from J, with 18 bases between. CDR3 sequence (DNA): TGTGCCAGCAGCCAACGTCCTGGGGACTTGAGTGAGCAGTACTTC. It codes for CASSQRPGDLSEQYF.

The chain carries TRBV5-4 and TRBJ2-3; D call uncertain. Germline loops: CDR1 SGHNT, CDR2 YYREEE (reference sequence). CDR3 length equals 15 residues. V lost 1 base, J lost 2 bases, and 11 bases lay in between. The DNA of the CDR3 is TGTGCCAGCAGCTTGTATTCGGTGAACACAGATACGCAGTATTTT. It yields the protein CASSLYSVNTDTQYF.

The V gene is TRBV15, the J gene TRBJ1-1, with a tentative D call TRBD1 (5 bases). Germline V gene data show CDR1 as LNHNV and CDR2 as YYDKDF (reference sequence). Trimming removed 2 bases at V and 3 bases at J, with 10 bases between. The CDR3 runs 14 residues. DNA of the CDR3: TGTGCCACCAGCAGATGGGACTCGGACACTGAAGCTTTCTTT. Its protein product is CATSRWDSDTEAFF.

This clone came up once. This chain links TRBV7-2 with TRBJ2-2, with TRBD2 matching over 7 bases. V shed 8 bases, J shed 5 bases, and the junction held 11 bases outside the gene matches. Germline V gives CDR1 SGHTA, CDR2 FQGNSA. This CDR3 spans 15 amino acids. The CDR3: CASFGFGTITGELFF. CDR3 coding DNA: TGTGCCAGCTTTGGATTCGGGACTATAACCGGGGAGCTGTTTTTT.

This rearrangement joins TRBV15 to TRBJ1-2; maybe TRBD1 (5 bases). Trimming stripped 1 base from V and 8 bases from J, with 11 bases between. The germline V gene has CDR1 LNHNV and CDR2 YYDKDF (reference sequence). The CDR3 consists of 13 residues. This CDR3 reads CATSRVGGEGYTF. The CDR3 DNA follows: TGTGCCACCAGCAGAGTGGGAGGGGAGGGCTACACCTTC.

This chain uses TRBV2 with TRBJ2-7; 14 positions agree with TRBD2. CDR3 size: 15 residues. V lost 6 bases to trimming and J lost 1 base; unmatched junction nucleotides: 2. Germline V gene data show CDR1 as SNHLY and CDR2 as FYNNEI. CDR3 nucleotide sequence: TGTGCCAGCAGCAGACTAGCGGGAGGGTCCTACGAGCAGTACTTC. Protein product: CASSRLAGGSYEQYF.

The genes are TRBV7-8 and TRBJ2-5; 10 nucleotides line up with TRBD2. Germline V gene lookup returns CDR1 SGHVS and CDR2 FQNEAQ. V shed 2 bases, J shed 3 bases, and the junction held 0 bases outside the gene matches. This CDR3 has 14 amino acids. The CDR3: CASSLLAGEETQYF. The CDR3 DNA sequence: TGTGCCAGCAGCTTACTAGCGGGGGAAGAGACCCAGTACTTC.

The chain has TRBV10-3 and TRBJ1-2; no definite D call. In germline, CDR1 is ENHRY, CDR2 SYGVKD. The CDR3 totals 11 residues. Trimming removed 7 bases from V and 8 bases from J, with 11 bases in between. CDR3 sequence: CAIKEDRGYTF. CDR3 nucleotide sequence: TGTGCCATCAAAGAAGATCGGGGCTACACCTTC.

This clone was picked up a small number of times. This chain joins TRBV28 and TRBJ1-2; 12 nucleotides agree with TRBD1. V gave up 6 bases and J gave up 6 bases; unmatched junction bases: 14. The V gene's germline CDR1 is MDHEN and CDR2 SYDVKM. The CDR3 runs to 17 residues. Here the CDR3 reads CASSPTLRDRGQNGYTF. The CDR3 DNA reads as TGTGCCAGCAGCCCTACCCTCCGGGACAGGGGGCAGAATGGCTACACCTTC.

The rearrangement uses TRBV27 and TRBJ2-2; 10 nucleotides match TRBD1. This CDR3 has 16 amino acids. The V segment lost 2 bases and the J segment 4 bases; nucleotides outside the gene matches: 4. From germline, CDR1 is MNHEY and CDR2 SMNVEV (reference sequence). The CDR3 region has the DNA TGTGCCAGCAGTTTAAGGAGGACAGGGGGCACCGGGGAGCTGTTTTTT. Its protein is CASSLRRTGGTGELFF.

The V and J genes are TRBV13 and TRBJ2-7, with TRBD2 matching over 7 bases. The CDR3 length is 15 residues. Trimming took 5 bases from V and 2 from J; bases not matched to a gene: 9. Germline CDR1 PRHDT, CDR2 FYEKMQ (reference sequence). In DNA, the CDR3 is TGTGCCAGCAGCCCTAAAAGACGGGAGGCCTACGAGCAGTACTTC. This codes for CASSPKRREAYEQYF. The full variable domain, in which reference TRBV13 and TRBJ2-7 provide the parts outside the CDR3, is AAGVIQSPRHLIKEKRETATLKCYPIPRHDTVYWYQQGPGQDPQFLISFYEKMQSDKGSIPDRFSAQQFSDYHSELNMSSLELGDSALYFCASSPKRREAYEQYFGPGTRLTVT.

V is TRBV27 and J is TRBJ2-1; the match to TRBD2 covers 9 bases. The ends lost 1 base at V and 0 bases at J; junction bases unmatched: 10. CDR3 size: 19 residues. CDR1 is MNHEY, CDR2 SMNVEV, per germline (reference sequence). CDR3 region: CASSLYSGRFYLSYNEQFF. As DNA, the CDR3 is TGTGCCAGCAGTTTATACAGCGGGAGGTTTTACCTCTCCTACAATGAGCAGTTCTTC.

The chain carries TRBV29-1 and TRBJ1-1; 11 positions agree with TRBD1. The CDR3 runs to 15 residues. CDR1 and CDR2 (germline): SQVTM, ANQGSEA. After removal of 0 bases from V and 8 bases from J, the junction contained 8 bases not matched to a gene. The CDR3 is CSVEDDWTGGVEAFF. The CDR3 DNA sequence: TGCAGCGTTGAAGATGATTGGACAGGGGGCGTCGAAGCTTTCTTT.

This chain connects TRBV4-1 to TRBJ2-7, with TRBD2 matching 8 bases. This CDR3 comprises 16 residues. Germline V lookup: CDR1 MGHRA, CDR2 YSYEKL. J gave up 7 bases and V 1 base, and 12 bases lay outside the gene matches. The CDR3 protein is CASSQVKAGGSSEQYF. Written as DNA, the CDR3 is TGCGCCAGCAGCCAAGTAAAGGCGGGGGGTTCTTCGGAGCAGTACTTC.

In the case of this clone: Germline is not matched at one junction end, which may reflect a read error. The chain is built from TRBV29-1 and TRBJ1-3; possibly TRBD1 for D (6 bases). This CDR3 comprises 14 residues. Germline assignment: CDR1 SQVTM and CDR2 ANQGSEA. This CDR3 reads CSVKDRYSGNTIYF. CDR3 coding DNA: TGCAGCGTTAAAGACAGGTACTCTGGAAACACCATATATTTT.